This T cell receptor (beta chain) was sequenced during a study of blood T cell repertoires in COVID-19. The wider study: Samples representing acute and convalescent COVID-19 were sourced from the United States, Italy and Spain.

How the authors handled the data: Estimation of nucleated cell counts was performed using reference gene primer amplification. Method: immunoSEQ multiplex PCR; TCRdb's copy keeps in-frame clones and lacks some. For V, J and clone size, that table is used; D and trimming come from the DNA. The sample lists around 320,000 clones; roughly 89% were seen once. Looked up from germline, CDR1 is SGHRS and CDR2 is YFSETQ. Trimming removed 0 bases from V and 6 bases from J; junction bases left unmatched: 2. The CDR3 has 14 residues. This clonotype originated in a woman between 45 and 65 years old who had been exposed to COVID-19. This chain uses TRBV5-1 with TRBJ2-1, with TRBD1 matching over 8 bases. The sequenced material came from PBMCs or T cells enriched from blood (not recorded which). CDR3 amino acids: CASSLGQGPNEQFF. CDR3 in DNA: TGCGCCAGCAGCTTGGGACAGGGGCCCAATGAGCAGTTCTTC.